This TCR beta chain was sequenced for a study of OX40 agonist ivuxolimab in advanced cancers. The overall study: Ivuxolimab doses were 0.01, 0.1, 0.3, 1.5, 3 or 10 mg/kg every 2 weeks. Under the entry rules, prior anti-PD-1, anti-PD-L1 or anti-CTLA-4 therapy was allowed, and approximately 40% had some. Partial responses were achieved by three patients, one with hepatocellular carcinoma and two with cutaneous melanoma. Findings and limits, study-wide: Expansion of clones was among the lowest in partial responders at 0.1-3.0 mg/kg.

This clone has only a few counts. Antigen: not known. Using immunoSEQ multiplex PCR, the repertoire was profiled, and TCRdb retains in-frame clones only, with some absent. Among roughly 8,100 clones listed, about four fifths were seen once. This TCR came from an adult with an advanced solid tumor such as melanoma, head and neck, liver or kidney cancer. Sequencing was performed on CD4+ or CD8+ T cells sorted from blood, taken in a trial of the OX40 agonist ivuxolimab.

The CDR3 DNA follows: TGTGCCAGCAGTGAAGGTGATACGCAGTATTTT. Its protein is CASSEGDTQYF. The chain joins TRBV6-5 to TRBJ2-3; D not certain. The CDR3 length is 11 residues. Trimming took off 5 bases at V and 6 bases at J, with 6 bases between the two ends. The V gene's germline CDR1 is MNHEY and CDR2 SVGAGI.